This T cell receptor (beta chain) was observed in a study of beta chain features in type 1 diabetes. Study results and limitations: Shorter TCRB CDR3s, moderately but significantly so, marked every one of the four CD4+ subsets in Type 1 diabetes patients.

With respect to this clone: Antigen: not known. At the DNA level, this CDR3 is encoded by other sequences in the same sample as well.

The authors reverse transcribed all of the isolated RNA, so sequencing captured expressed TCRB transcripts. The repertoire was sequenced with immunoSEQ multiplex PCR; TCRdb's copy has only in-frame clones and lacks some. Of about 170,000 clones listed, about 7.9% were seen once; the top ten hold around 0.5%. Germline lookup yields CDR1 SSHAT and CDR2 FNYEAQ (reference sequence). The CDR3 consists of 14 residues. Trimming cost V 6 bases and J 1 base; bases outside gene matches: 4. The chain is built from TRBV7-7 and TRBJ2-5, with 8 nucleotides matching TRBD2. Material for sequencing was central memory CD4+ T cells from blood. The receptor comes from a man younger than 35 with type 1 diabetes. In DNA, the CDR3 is TGTGCCAGCAGTTTCGGGGGGGCCCAAGAGACCCAGTACTTC. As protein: CASSFGGAQETQYF.